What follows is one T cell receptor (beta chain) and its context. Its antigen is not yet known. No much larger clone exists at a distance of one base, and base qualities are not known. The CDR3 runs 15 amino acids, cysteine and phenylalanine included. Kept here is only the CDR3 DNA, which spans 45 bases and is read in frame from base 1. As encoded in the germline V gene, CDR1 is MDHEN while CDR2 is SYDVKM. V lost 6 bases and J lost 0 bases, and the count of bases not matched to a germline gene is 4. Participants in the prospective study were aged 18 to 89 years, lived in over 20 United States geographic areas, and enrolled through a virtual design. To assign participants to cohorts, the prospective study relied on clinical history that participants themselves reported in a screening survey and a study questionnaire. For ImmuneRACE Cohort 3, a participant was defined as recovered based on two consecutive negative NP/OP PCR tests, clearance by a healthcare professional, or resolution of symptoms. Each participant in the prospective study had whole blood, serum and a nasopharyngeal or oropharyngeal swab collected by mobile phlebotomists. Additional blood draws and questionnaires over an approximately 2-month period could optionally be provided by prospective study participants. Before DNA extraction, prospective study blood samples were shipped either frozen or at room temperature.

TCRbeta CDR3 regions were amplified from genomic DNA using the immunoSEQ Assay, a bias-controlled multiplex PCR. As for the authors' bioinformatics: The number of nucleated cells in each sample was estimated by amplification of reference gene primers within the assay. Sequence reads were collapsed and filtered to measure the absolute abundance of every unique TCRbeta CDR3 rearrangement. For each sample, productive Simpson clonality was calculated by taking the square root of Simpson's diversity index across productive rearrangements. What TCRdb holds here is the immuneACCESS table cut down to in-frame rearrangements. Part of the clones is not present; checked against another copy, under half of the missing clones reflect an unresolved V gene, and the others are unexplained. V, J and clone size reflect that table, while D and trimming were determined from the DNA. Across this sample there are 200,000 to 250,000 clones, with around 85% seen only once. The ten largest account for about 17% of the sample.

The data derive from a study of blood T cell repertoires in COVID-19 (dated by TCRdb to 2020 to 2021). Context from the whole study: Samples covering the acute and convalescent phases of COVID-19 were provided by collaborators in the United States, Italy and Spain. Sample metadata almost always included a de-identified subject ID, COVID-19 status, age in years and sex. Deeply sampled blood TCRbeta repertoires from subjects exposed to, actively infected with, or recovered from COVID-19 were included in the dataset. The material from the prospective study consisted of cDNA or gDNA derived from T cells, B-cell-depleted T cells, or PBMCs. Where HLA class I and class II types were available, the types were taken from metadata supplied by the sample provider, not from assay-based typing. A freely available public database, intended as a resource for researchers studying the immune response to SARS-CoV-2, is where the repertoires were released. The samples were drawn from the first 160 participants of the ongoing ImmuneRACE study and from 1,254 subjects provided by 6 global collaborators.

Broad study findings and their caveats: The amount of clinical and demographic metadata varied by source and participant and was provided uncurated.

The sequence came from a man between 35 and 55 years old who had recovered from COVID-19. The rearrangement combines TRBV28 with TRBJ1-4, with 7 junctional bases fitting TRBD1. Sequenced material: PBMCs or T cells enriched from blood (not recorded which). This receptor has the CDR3 CASRGTDATNEKLFF. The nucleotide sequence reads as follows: TGTGCCAGCAGGGGGACAGACGCAACTAATGAAAAACTGTTTTTT.